These 23 T cell receptor beta chains originate from one sample sequenced in a study of blood T cells in healthy people across ages (dated by TCRdb to 2014 to 2015). The receptor library was made with 5' RACE. Data came from an Illumina HiSeq 2500. The second PCR ran for roughly 7 to 12 cycles and used a J-beta primer mix along with a sample-barcoded 5' primer. TCRdb reprocessed the public reads (quality trimming at Q25 with fastp, clone calling with MiXCR) and kept in-frame beta chains. Rows with one shared CDR3 protein collapse into an entry with the most common genes and DNA. For this sample there are 850,000 to 1,300,000 distinct CDR3 sequences; more than 40% appear just once. Of the sample, approximately 17% falls within the top ten clones. Sequenced sample: blood. The receptors stem from a woman in her fifties or sixties in good health.

The V call is TRBV11-2, the J call TRBJ2-2; D is undetermined. The V gene lost 0 bases and the J gene lost 4 bases, with 9 bases spanning the gap. This CDR3 contains 15 residues. Germline V gives CDR1 SGHAT, CDR2 FQNNGV. The CDR3 nucleotides are TGTGCCAGCAGCTTAGAGTCTACGGGCACCGGGGAGCTGTTTTTT. Its protein product is CASSLESTGTGELFF. Combining the CDR3 with reference TRBV11-2 and TRBJ2-2 gives the whole variable domain EAGVAQSPRYKIIEKRQSVAFWCNPISGHATLYWYQQILGQGPKLLIQFQNNGVVDDSQLPKDRFSAERLKGVDSTLKIQPAKLEDSAVYLCASSLESTGTGELFFGEGSRLTVL.

This clonotype was seen at least ten times. The V and J genes are TRBV7-3 and TRBJ2-3; D is possibly TRBD2 (5 bases). Germline assignment: CDR1 SGHTA and CDR2 FQGTGA. Trimming pared 5 bases from V and 0 bases from J, leaving 9 bases between. The length of the CDR3 is 14 residues. The CDR3 loop is CASSRTRSTDTQYF. In DNA, the CDR3 is TGTGCCAGCAGCCGCACTAGGAGCACAGATACGCAGTATTTT.

Details on this clonotype: An end of the junction does not agree with germline; a read error may underlie this. The CDR3 DNA sequence: TGTGCCGGCAGCGTTGGAGCGCTACAAGAGACCCAGTACTTC. As protein: CAGSVGALQETQYF. The chain employs TRBV9 and TRBJ2-5; D ambiguous. Germline CDR1 reads SGDLS; CDR2 reads YYNGEE. The CDR3 has 14 amino acids.

This clonotype was observed a few times. This chain uses TRBV5-6 with TRBJ2-7, with TRBD1 as a possible D gene (6 bases). Germline V gene data show CDR1 as SGHDT and CDR2 as YYEEEE. The ends were cut back, 4 bases at V and 0 bases at J, with 11 bases in the middle. CDR3 length equals 14 residues. The CDR3 loop is CASSMTGFSYEQYF. CDR3 nucleotide sequence: TGTGCCAGCAGCATGACAGGTTTCTCCTACGAGCAGTACTTC.

V is TRBV27 and J is TRBJ2-7; D possibly corresponds to TRBD1 (6 bases). Germline CDR1 and CDR2: MNHEY and SMNVEV (reference sequence). The V and J ends lost 4 bases and 0 bases respectively, with 13 bases between them. This CDR3 spans 15 amino acids. Here the CDR3 reads CASSYRVPLSYEQYF. Written as DNA, the CDR3 is TGTGCCAGCAGTTACAGGGTCCCCCTCTCCTACGAGCAGTACTTC.

V and J are TRBV20-1 and TRBJ2-5; TRBD2 matches 7 bases. Germline CDR1 and CDR2: DFQATT and SNEGSKA (reference sequence). CDR3 length equals 16 residues. The junction had 12 bases not matched to a gene; V was cut back by 4 bases and J by 1 base. The CDR3 nucleotides read TGCAGTGCTAAGTCCGGAGCTAGCGGAGGCCAAGAGACCCAGTACTTC. Protein product: CSAKSGASGGQETQYF.

The genes are TRBV30 and TRBJ2-1; perhaps TRBD2 as D (6 bases). The CDR3 runs 12 residues. The V end was cut by 4 bases, the J end by 10 bases, with 14 bases between. Germline CDR1 GTSNPN, CDR2 SVGIG (reference sequence). The CDR3 DNA follows: TGTGCCTGGATTTTCCGGGAGCGAGAGCAGTTCTTC. It translates to CAWIFREREQFF.

The chain combines TRBV11-2 with TRBJ1-2; D is ambiguous. V lost 1 base, J lost 3 bases, and 9 bases lay in between. CDR3 size: 14 residues. The germline V gene encodes CDR1 SGHAT and CDR2 FQNNGV. The chain's CDR3 is CASSLVRSDYGYTF. CDR3 nucleotide sequence: TGTGCCAGCAGCTTAGTTCGCAGCGACTATGGCTACACCTTC.

The chain has TRBV7-6 and TRBJ1-2; 7 bases line up with TRBD1. CDR3 length: 14 amino acids. Germline V gene data show CDR1 as SGHVS and CDR2 as FNYEAQ. J gave up 3 bases and V 5 bases, and 6 bases lay outside the gene matches. The CDR3 loop is CASSPRTGDYGYTF. The CDR3 coding sequence is TGTGCCAGCAGCCCCCGGACAGGTGACTATGGCTACACCTTC.

The chain has TRBV10-3 and TRBJ2-5, with D unclear. This CDR3 contains 13 residues. The V end was cut by 5 bases, the J end by 11 bases, with 18 bases between. Germline CDR1 is ENHRY and CDR2 is SYGVKD. The CDR3 is CAISRTPNNEQYF. DNA for the CDR3: TGTGCCATCAGTCGGACGCCCAACAATGAGCAGTACTTC.

As concerns this clonotype: This may be a read error: a much more frequent sequence differs by one nucleotide. V usage is TRBV12-3 or TRBV12-4 and J usage is TRBJ1-2; TRBD1 might be the D (6 bases). This CDR3 region has 14 residues. The CDR3 DNA is TGTGCCGGCAGGAAGTTAGGGGACACAGATGGCTACACCTTC. Its translation: CAGRKLGDTDGYTF.

This clonotype was observed a few times. This chain's CDR3 is CASGSGGYEQYF. The CDR3 DNA is TGTGCTAGTGGTTCCGGAGGCTACGAGCAGTACTTC. The chain has TRBV12-5 and TRBJ2-7, with D possibly matching TRBD2 (5 bases). This CDR3 has 12 residues. From germline, CDR1 is LGHNT and CDR2 FRNRAP. V was shortened by 4 bases and J by 3 bases, with 7 bases between the two germline ends.

This clonotype was seen more than once but under ten times. The V call is TRBV4-2, the J call TRBJ2-1; D gene unclear. V shed 0 bases and J shed 5 bases, with 11 bases lying between them. This CDR3 contains 15 residues. Germline lookup yields CDR1 LGHNA and CDR2 YNFKEQ. The CDR3 nucleotides are TGTGCCAGCAGCCAAGAAATGCTAGGGAACAATGAGCAGTTCTTC. This gives the protein CASSQEMLGNNEQFF.

This clonotype was detected ten times or more. CDR3 in DNA: TGCAGCGTTGGGGGGCCAGGGAGGCAAGAGACCCAGTACTTC. It codes for CSVGGPGRQETQYF. This rearrangement joins TRBV29-1 to TRBJ2-5; either TRBD1 or TRBD2 may supply D (6 bases each). The V gene lost 4 bases and the J gene lost 2 bases, with 14 bases spanning the gap. Germline values: CDR1 SQVTM, CDR2 ANQGSEA. The CDR3 has 14 amino acids.

This clonotype was seen ten or more times. The chain links TRBV10-3 to TRBJ2-7, with TRBD2 matching 10 bases. This CDR3 has 15 amino acids. Germline V gene data show CDR1 as ENHRY and CDR2 as SYGVKD. Trimming took 2 bases from V and 4 from J; bases not matched to a gene: 5. The CDR3 DNA reads TGTGCCATCAGTGAGGTAGCGGGAGGTCCGTACGAGCAGTACTTC. Protein: CAISEVAGGPYEQYF.

This clonotype showed up just a few times. This sequence joins TRBV27 and TRBJ2-1, with D unresolved. V was pared by 2 bases and J by 5 bases, with 19 bases between. CDR1 and CDR2 from the germline V gene are MNHEY and SMNVEV (reference sequence). CDR3 length equals 17 residues. DNA for the CDR3: TGTGCCAGCAGTTTAGACATCAGGAGCCTCACTGACAATGAGCAGTTCTTC. This codes for CASSLDIRSLTDNEQFF.

This clonotype was recorded at least ten times. This chain connects TRBV28 to TRBJ2-3; perhaps TRBD1 as D (6 bases). V was shortened by 7 bases and J by 2 bases, with 10 bases between the two germline ends. This CDR3 has 13 residues. CDR1 and CDR2 from the germline V gene are MDHEN and SYDVKM. As DNA, the CDR3 is TGTGCCAGCAAAGGACAGAACACAGATACGCAGTATTTT. Translation gives CASKGQNTDTQYF.

V is TRBV10-3 and J is TRBJ2-3, with 12 bases matching TRBD2. Germline CDR1 reads ENHRY; CDR2 reads SYGVKD. The CDR3 extends over 15 amino acids. With V trimmed by 8 bases and J by 3 bases, 6 bases remained unmatched. CDR3 DNA sequence: TGTGCCATCGAGGAACTAGCGGGAGGTACAGATACGCAGTATTTT. Residues: CAIEELAGGTDTQYF.

This clonotype appeared a few times. The rearrangement uses TRBV4-2 and TRBJ2-1; a weak D match, TRBD2 (6 bases). This CDR3 is 15 amino acids long. The germline CDR1 and CDR2 sequences are LGHNA and YNFKEQ. V dropped 0 bases and J dropped 8 bases, with 14 bases sitting between them. The CDR3: CASSQDRGSWYEQFF. The CDR3 nucleotides read TGTGCCAGCAGCCAAGATCGGGGGAGCTGGTATGAGCAGTTCTTC.

Here the CDR3 DNA reads TGTGCCATCTCCGGGAGTAACAACAATGAGCAGTTCTTC. Protein sequence: CAISGSNNNEQFF. The V and J genes are TRBV10-3 and TRBJ2-1; D may be TRBD2 (6 bases). V lost 8 bases, J lost 5 bases, and 13 bases lay in between. CDR3 length equals 13 residues. Germline CDR1 reads ENHRY; CDR2 reads SYGVKD.

The rearrangement uses TRBV28 and TRBJ2-4, with D unresolved. Trimming removed 9 bases at V and 0 bases at J, with 6 bases between. CDR1 and CDR2 from the germline V gene are MDHEN and SYDVKM. This CDR3 spans 12 amino acids. The CDR3 DNA is TGTGCCAGTCAATTAGCCAAAAACATTCAGTACTTC. Amino acids: CASQLAKNIQYF.

This clonotype was observed at least ten times. This chain links TRBV4-2 with TRBJ2-7, with 9 nucleotides matching TRBD2. CDR1 and CDR2 (germline): LGHNA, YNFKEQ. The CDR3 extends over 15 amino acids. V lost 1 base and J lost 3; bases outside the gene matches: 4. In nucleotides, the CDR3 is TGTGCCAGCAGCCAAGGACTAGCGGAGCACTACGAGCAGTACTTC. Its translation is CASSQGLAEHYEQYF.

This rearrangement joins TRBV7-8 to TRBJ1-1, with TRBD1 identical over 10 bases. Germline CDR1 reads SGHVS; CDR2 reads FQNEAQ. The ends lost 1 base at V and 5 bases at J; junction bases unmatched: 10. This CDR3 has 17 amino acids. CDR3 DNA: TGTGCCAGCAGCTTAGGGGGGACAGGGGAGGAGGAGACTGAAGCTTTCTTT. Translated: CASSLGGTGEEETEAFF.